This is a list of T cell receptor beta chains from one sample in a study of blood T cell repertoires in COVID-19. Produced via immunoSEQ multiplex PCR; TCRdb's table is partial and in-frame only. The sample includes 95,000 to 150,000 clones, roughly nine tenths of them seen just once. Sequencing was carried out using peripheral blood. These receptors all come from a man between 65 and 85 years old with active or convalescent COVID-19. Each CDR3 is given with its conserved first and last residue. Each record gives: CDR3 length, V gene, D gene, clone size, J gene, CDR3 protein, CDR3 DNA. The D gene is left open where the match is weak. Not all rows give a size; the values are once, few, many and, for expanded clones, a class.

length: 14; V: TRBV6-5; D: .; size: .; J: TRBJ1-5; CDR3: CASSSPYSNQPQHF; DNA: TGTGCCAGCAGTTCCCCCTATAGCAATCAGCCCCAGCATTTT
length: 13; V: TRBV24-1; D: .; size: .; J: TRBJ2-5; CDR3: CATSDLPSETQYF; DNA: TGTGCCACCAGTGATTTGCCGAGTGAGACCCAGTACTTC
length: 15; V: TRBV18; D: .; size: .; J: TRBJ2-1; CDR3: CASSPQARQNNEQFF; DNA: TGTGCCAGCTCACCCCAGGCCCGGCAGAACAATGAGCAGTTCTTC
length: 14; V: TRBV19; D: .; size: .; J: TRBJ2-1; CDR3: CASSKWSGLGEQFF; DNA: TGTGCCAGTAGTAAATGGAGCGGCCTGGGTGAGCAGTTCTTC
length: 16; V: TRBV10-1; D: .; size: .; J: TRBJ2-7; CDR3: CASSEPATGPSYEQYF; DNA: TGCGCCAGCAGTGAGCCAGCGACAGGCCCGTCCTACGAGCAGTACTTC
length: 14; V: TRBV7-3; D: .; size: .; J: TRBJ2-1; CDR3: CASSLSGYNNEQFF; DNA: TGTGCCAGCAGCTTGTCGGGGTACAACAATGAGCAGTTCTTC
length: 15; V: TRBV5-1; D: .; size: .; J: TRBJ2-3; CDR3: CASSLDGGGTDTQYF; DNA: TGCGCCAGCAGCTTGGATGGAGGCGGCACAGATACGCAGTATTTT
length: 14; V: TRBV29-1; D: TRBD1; size: once; J: TRBJ2-3; CDR3: CSVVGVTGGDTQYF; DNA: TGCAGCGTTGTGGGGGTCACAGGGGGAGATACGCAGTATTTT
length: 16; V: TRBV11-2; D: TRBD1; size: .; J: TRBJ1-2; CDR3: CASSPRGDRAYYGYTF; DNA: TGTGCCAGCAGCCCCCGAGGGGACAGGGCTTACTATGGCTACACCTTC
length: 14; V: TRBV30; D: TRBD2; size: .; J: TRBJ2-7; CDR3: CAWRVATSGYEQYF; DNA: TGTGCCTGGAGAGTCGCGACTAGCGGATACGAGCAGTACTTC
length: 15; V: TRBV25-1; D: .; size: few; J: TRBJ2-3; CDR3: CASSETGYSTDTQYF; DNA: TGTGCCAGCAGTGAAACCGGGTACAGCACAGATACGCAGTATTTT
length: 14; V: TRBV28; D: TRBD1; size: .; J: TRBJ2-7; CDR3: CASSWDRGPTEQYF; DNA: TGTGCCAGCAGTTGGGACAGGGGCCCTACGGAGCAGTACTTC
length: 12; V: TRBV19; D: TRBD1; size: .; J: TRBJ2-7; CDR3: CASSRDRDEQYF; DNA: TGTGCCAGTAGTAGGGACAGGGACGAGCAGTACTTC
length: 16; V: TRBV10-2; D: TRBD2; size: .; J: TRBJ2-2; CDR3: CASSRGLAGGTGELFF; DNA: TGCGCCAGCAGCCGTGGACTAGCGGGAGGCACCGGGGAGCTGTTTTTT
length: 16; V: TRBV27; D: TRBD1; size: few; J: TRBJ1-4; CDR3: CASSKMDRAQTEKLFF; DNA: TGTGCCAGCAGTAAAATGGACAGGGCTCAAACTGAAAAACTGTTTTTT
length: 14; V: TRBV28; D: TRBD1; size: .; J: TRBJ1-2; CDR3: CASSLRGDNYGYTF; DNA: TGTGCCAGCAGTCTCAGGGGGGACAACTATGGCTACACCTTC
length: 14; V: TRBV7-2; D: .; size: .; J: TRBJ2-7; CDR3: CASSLAGLSYEQYF; DNA: TGTGCCAGCAGCTTAGCGGGCTTAAGCTACGAGCAGTACTTC
length: 15; V: TRBV11-2; D: TRBD1; size: .; J: TRBJ1-3; CDR3: CASRPTGSSGNTIYF; DNA: TGTGCCAGCAGGCCGACAGGGAGCTCTGGAAACACCATATATTTT
length: 11; V: TRBV20-1; D: .; size: .; J: TRBJ1-2; CDR3: CRGGQSGGYTF; DNA: TGCAGGGGGGGGCAATCGGGTGGCTACACCTTC
length: 15; V: TRBV5-1; D: .; size: once; J: TRBJ2-3; CDR3: CASSLSGAGTDTQYF; DNA: TGCGCCAGCAGCTTGTCGGGAGCTGGGACAGATACGCAGTATTTT
length: 15; V: TRBV18; D: TRBD2; size: .; J: TRBJ2-3; CDR3: CASSPPGGRADTQYF; DNA: TGTGCCAGCTCACCACCGGGCGGGAGGGCAGATACGCAGTATTTT
length: 14; V: TRBV6-6; D: TRBD2; size: .; J: TRBJ2-4; CDR3: CASRDSGMGDIQYF; DNA: TGTGCCAGCAGAGATAGCGGGATGGGGGACATTCAGTACTTC
length: 16; V: TRBV28; D: TRBD1; size: .; J: TRBJ1-5; CDR3: CASSGRQGVLNQPQHF; DNA: TGTGCCAGCAGTGGGCGACAGGGGGTCCTCAATCAGCCCCAGCATTTT
length: 13; V: TRBV29-1; D: .; size: .; J: TRBJ1-1; CDR3: CSALPLPDTEAFF; DNA: TGCAGCGCCCTCCCCCTCCCTGACACTGAAGCTTTCTTT
length: 15; V: TRBV7-9; D: TRBD1; size: once; J: TRBJ2-1; CDR3: CASSSRQGGGDEQFF; DNA: TGTGCCAGCAGCTCAAGACAGGGGGGAGGCGATGAGCAGTTCTTC
length: 16; V: TRBV27; D: .; size: .; J: TRBJ1-1; CDR3: CASSLKIGQMNTEAFF; DNA: TGTGCCAGCAGTTTAAAGATAGGACAGATGAACACTGAAGCTTTCTTT
length: 14; V: TRBV7-2; D: .; size: .; J: TRBJ2-3; CDR3: CASSLVASADTQYF; DNA: TGTGCCAGCAGCTTAGTGGCTTCAGCAGATACGCAGTATTTT
length: 15; V: TRBV5-6; D: .; size: .; J: TRBJ2-5; CDR3: CASSPGLSGLTAQYF; DNA: TGTGCCAGCAGCCCAGGGCTTAGCGGACTAACGGCCCAGTACTTC
length: 14; V: TRBV27; D: .; size: .; J: TRBJ1-6; CDR3: CATSWVQSNSPLHF; DNA: TGTGCCACCAGTTGGGTACAGTCCAATTCACCCCTCCACTTT
length: 14; V: TRBV28; D: .; size: .; J: TRBJ1-5; CDR3: CASSFGGSNQPQHF; DNA: TGTGCCAGCAGTTTCGGGGGGAGCAATCAGCCCCAGCATTTT
length: 12; V: TRBV29-1; D: .; size: .; J: TRBJ2-5; CDR3: CSGDGGRETQYF; DNA: TGCAGCGGCGACGGGGGGCGAGAGACCCAGTACTTC
length: 14; V: TRBV9; D: .; size: .; J: TRBJ2-5; CDR3: CASSVGTVQETQYF; DNA: TGTGCCAGCAGCGTAGGGACAGTCCAAGAGACCCAGTACTTC
length: 16; V: TRBV5-5; D: .; size: .; J: TRBJ2-6; CDR3: CASSSSGVTGANVLTF; DNA: TGTGCCAGCAGCTCTTCAGGGGTTACTGGGGCCAACGTCCTGACTTTC
length: 16; V: TRBV11-2; D: TRBD1; size: .; J: TRBJ1-1; CDR3: CASSLGPQGVNTEAFF; DNA: TGTGCCAGCAGCTTAGGCCCTCAGGGGGTGAACACTGAAGCTTTCTTT
length: 16; V: TRBV11-2; D: TRBD1; size: .; J: TRBJ2-3; CDR3: CASSLMGTGSTDTQYF; DNA: TGTGCCAGCAGCTTAATGGGGACAGGGAGCACAGATACGCAGTATTTT
length: 15; V: TRBV28; D: .; size: .; J: TRBJ2-1; CDR3: CASIRWGSGYNEQFF; DNA: TGTGCCAGCATCCGATGGGGGAGCGGGTACAATGAGCAGTTCTTC
length: 16; V: TRBV18; D: .; size: .; J: TRBJ2-7; CDR3: CASSPPNSLSSYEQYF; DNA: TGTGCCAGCTCACCACCGAACAGTCTGAGCTCCTACGAGCAGTACTTC
length: 15; V: TRBV19; D: .; size: .; J: TRBJ2-1; CDR3: CASSIDTGSYNEQFF; DNA: TGTGCCAGTAGTATAGATACAGGATCCTACAATGAGCAGTTCTTC
length: 15; V: TRBV9; D: TRBD2; size: .; J: TRBJ2-1; CDR3: CASSPLAGGNNEQFF; DNA: TGTGCCAGCAGCCCCCTAGCGGGAGGAAACAATGAGCAGTTCTTC
length: 16; V: TRBV4-2; D: TRBD2; size: .; J: TRBJ2-7; CDR3: CASSQGRQREVYEQYF; DNA: TGTGCCAGCAGCCAAGGACGCCAGCGGGAGGTCTACGAGCAGTACTTC
length: 14; V: TRBV6-2/TRBV6-3; D: TRBD1; size: .; J: TRBJ1-2; CDR3: CASSPQGARSGYTF; DNA: TGTGCCAGCAGTCCGCAGGGGGCGCGAAGTGGCTACACCTTC
length: 17; V: TRBV19; D: .; size: .; J: TRBJ1-2; CDR3: CASSITHLQGGGYGYTF; DNA: TGTGCCAGTAGTATCACCCACCTCCAGGGCGGGGGCTATGGCTACACCTTC
length: 15; V: TRBV7-9; D: .; size: .; J: TRBJ1-6; CDR3: CASSLSGVNNSPLHF; DNA: TGTGCCAGCAGCTTATCCGGGGTTAATAATTCACCCCTCCACTTT
length: 15; V: TRBV7-2; D: TRBD2; size: .; J: TRBJ2-7; CDR3: CASSLTGTSVGEQYF; DNA: TGTGCCAGCAGCTTAACTGGGACTAGCGTGGGCGAGCAGTACTTC
length: 15; V: TRBV27; D: TRBD1; size: .; J: TRBJ2-7; CDR3: CASSLQGARPYEQYF; DNA: TGTGCCAGCAGTTTACAGGGGGCGAGGCCCTACGAGCAGTACTTC
length: 13; V: TRBV28; D: .; size: .; J: TRBJ1-2; CDR3: CASSRDLSYGYTF; DNA: TGTGCCAGCAGTCGAGACTTGTCCTATGGCTACACCTTC
length: 14; V: TRBV19; D: .; size: .; J: TRBJ2-7; CDR3: CASSIKTTGAEQYF; DNA: TGTGCCAGTAGTATTAAGACTACCGGCGCCGAGCAGTACTTC
length: 14; V: TRBV4-1; D: TRBD1; size: .; J: TRBJ2-7; CDR3: CASSQDKQGGKQYF; DNA: TGCGCCAGCAGCCAAGATAAACAGGGGGGAAAGCAGTACTTC
length: 13; V: TRBV11-3; D: .; size: .; J: TRBJ2-3; CDR3: CASSLGQGDTQYF; DNA: TGTGCCAGCAGCTTAGGGCAGGGGGATACGCAGTATTTT
length: 13; V: TRBV9; D: .; size: once; J: TRBJ2-3; CDR3: CASSGGVTDTQYF; DNA: TGTGCCAGCAGCGGGGGGGTCACAGATACGCAGTATTTT
length: 15; V: TRBV4-2; D: .; size: .; J: TRBJ2-3; CDR3: CASSQGSGSWDTQYF; DNA: TGTGCCAGCAGCCAAGGTTCCGGGAGTTGGGATACGCAGTATTTT
length: 15; V: TRBV2; D: TRBD2; size: .; J: TRBJ2-2; CDR3: CASRLAGALTGELFF; DNA: TGTGCCAGTCGACTAGCGGGAGCCCTCACCGGGGAGCTGTTTTTT